A single sample gave rise to the 17 T cell receptor beta chains below, sequenced in a study of cytomegalovirus exposure and HLA in healthy donors. The PCR made use of 60 Vbeta and 13 Jbeta primers. The data were produced by immunoSEQ multiplex PCR, yet TCRdb's version contains in-frame clones alone and is incomplete. The sample shows 100,000 to 150,000 clones, roughly 79% of them seen only once. The sample comprised PBMCs. Receptors were obtained from a man between 18 and 35 years old in good health and CMV-seronegative.

V usage is TRBV6-1 and J usage is TRBJ1-2; unclear D gene. The CDR3 spans 13 residues. Trimming left V 1 base short and J 2 bases short, with 5 bases between. The V gene's germline CDR1 is MNHNS and CDR2 SASEGT. CDR3 amino acids: CASSEGLNYGYTF. The DNA of the CDR3 is TGTGCCAGCAGTGAAGGACTGAACTATGGCTACACCTTC.

This rearrangement joins TRBV7-9 to TRBJ1-2; possible D gene TRBD1, 6 bases. The germline V and J ends were trimmed by 5 bases and 6 bases, with 16 bases remaining between them. Germline V gives CDR1 SEHNR, CDR2 FQNEAQ (reference sequence). The CDR3 is 14 residues long. DNA of the CDR3: TGTGCCAGCAGCCCACAGGGAGCGGGGGATGGCTACACCTTC. Encoded protein: CASSPQGAGDGYTF.

This clone appeared a few times. The rearrangement links TRBV6-1 to TRBJ1-5; TRBD1 might be the D (5 bases). V was trimmed by 4 bases and J by 2 bases, leaving 15 bases between them. Looked up from germline, CDR1 is MNHNS and CDR2 is SASEGT. This CDR3 comprises 16 residues. The CDR3 loop is CASSGGTGVGNQPQHF. The CDR3 coding sequence is TGTGCCAGCAGTGGCGGGACGGGGGTTGGCAATCAGCCCCAGCATTTT.

The rearrangement joins TRBV7-3 to TRBJ2-5; 7 nucleotides align to TRBD2. This CDR3 has 14 amino acids. The ends lost 1 base at V and 5 bases at J; junction bases unmatched: 4. Germline loops: CDR1 SGHTA, CDR2 FQGTGA. In DNA form, the CDR3 reads TGTGCCAGCAGCTTAAGCGGGGGATCGGAGACCCAGTACTTC. Encoded protein: CASSLSGGSETQYF.

The chain carries TRBV7-2 and TRBJ1-1; D not resolved. The CDR3 has 13 amino acids. V lost 3 bases, J lost 4 bases, and 9 bases lay in between. Germline CDR1 and CDR2: SGHTA and FQGNSA. CDR3 loop: CASSLGPTTEAFF. The CDR3 DNA reads as TGTGCCAGCAGCTTGGGCCCCACCACTGAAGCTTTCTTT.

The chain links TRBV6-4 to TRBJ2-3; 7 bases align to TRBD2. The germline CDR1 and CDR2 sequences are MRHNA and SNTAGT. V gave up 6 bases and J gave up 1 base; unmatched junction bases: 7. The CDR3 runs 15 residues. CDR3: CASSEGTTGTDTQYF. As DNA, the CDR3 is TGTGCCAGCAGCGAAGGGACTACCGGCACAGATACGCAGTATTTT.

This clone was detected only once. The V gene is TRBV10-2, the J gene TRBJ2-7; no firm D call. Trimming cost V 4 bases and J 2 bases, with 6 bases left between them. Germline V gene lookup returns CDR1 WSHSY and CDR2 SAAADI. CDR3 length equals 12 residues. In nucleotides, the CDR3 is TGCGCCAGCAGTGGAGTAACCTACGAGCAGTACTTC. It is translated as CASSGVTYEQYF.

For the CDR3, the DNA is TGTGCCAGCAGCTTGGGTCACAGATACCCGTCGGGCTACACCTTC. Amino acids: CASSLGHRYPSGYTF. The chain combines TRBV5-8 with TRBJ1-2; D call uncertain. This CDR3 contains 15 residues. V lost 0 bases, J lost 8 bases, and 17 bases lay in between. Germline-derived CDR1 and CDR2 are SGHTS and YDEGEE.

V usage is TRBV15 and J usage is TRBJ1-1, with 7 bases that match TRBD1. The V gene end was trimmed by 3 bases and the J gene end by 6 bases; junction bases not matched to a gene: 7. Germline assignment: CDR1 LNHNV and CDR2 YYDKDF (reference sequence). The CDR3 extends over 14 amino acids. The CDR3 here is CATSSSGGRSEAFF. The CDR3 nucleotides are TGTGCCACCAGCAGTTCAGGGGGGAGGTCTGAAGCTTTCTTT.

The gene calls are TRBV18 and TRBJ2-3; 9 bases map to TRBD2. The germline V gene encodes CDR1 KGHSH and CDR2 LQKENI. Trimming cost V 6 bases and J 4 bases; bases outside gene matches: 8. CDR3 length equals 15 residues. The CDR3 here is CASSLAGGPADTQYF. CDR3 coding DNA: TGTGCCAGCTCTTTGGCGGGGGGGCCCGCAGATACGCAGTATTTT.

V usage is TRBV27 and J usage is TRBJ1-2; D call uncertain. Germline-derived CDR1 and CDR2 are MNHEY and SMNVEV (reference sequence). V lost 6 bases to trimming and J lost 0 bases, with 14 bases between them. The CDR3 has 15 amino acids. The CDR3 spells CASRRGFAANYGYTF. The DNA for the CDR3 is TGTGCCAGCAGGAGAGGGTTTGCAGCTAACTATGGCTACACCTTC.

V usage is TRBV25-1 and J usage is TRBJ2-2; D is ambiguous. There are 13 residues in the CDR3. V was clipped by 3 bases and J by 1 base, with 3 bases between them. Germline CDR1 MGHDK, CDR2 SYGVNS. The CDR3 is CASSDRNTGELFF. DNA for the CDR3: TGTGCCAGCAGTGATCGGAACACCGGGGAGCTGTTTTTT. The full variable domain, rest sourced from reference TRBV25-1 and TRBJ2-2, is EADIYQTPRYLVIGTGKKITLECSQTMGHDKMYWYQQDPGMELHLIHYSYGVNSTEKGDLSSESTVSRIRTEHFPLTLESARPSHTSQYLCASSDRNTGELFFGEGSRLTVL.

The rearrangement links TRBV28 to TRBJ1-4, with D unresolved. The V gene lost 7 bases and the J gene lost 10 bases, with 13 bases spanning the gap. Looked up from germline, CDR1 is MDHEN and CDR2 is SYDVKM. The length of the CDR3 is 12 residues. The CDR3 DNA reads as TGTGCCAGCATAGGCCCGGCGGGAAAACTGTTTTTT. This encodes CASIGPAGKLFF.

The DNA for the CDR3 is TGCGCCAGCAGCTTGCGTTTCCAGGGGACCGGAAACACCATATATTTT. Translating gives CASSLRFQGTGNTIYF. The chain is built from TRBV5-1 and TRBJ1-3, with D maybe TRBD1 (6 bases). V was shortened by 1 base and J by 4 bases, with 15 bases between the two germline ends. CDR1 and CDR2 (germline): SGHRS, YFSETQ. This CDR3 has 16 amino acids. Combining the CDR3 with reference TRBV5-1 and TRBJ1-3 gives the whole variable domain KAGVTQTPRYLIKTRGQQVTLSCSPISGHRSVSWYQQTPGQGLQFLFEYFSETQRNKGNFPGRFSGRQFSNSRSEMNVSTLELGDSALYLCASSLRFQGTGNTIYFGEGSWLTVV.

The chain links TRBV4-3 to TRBJ2-7; perhaps TRBD2 as D (6 bases). CDR1 and CDR2 (germline): LGHNA, YSLEER. Deletions cut 2 bases from V and 0 bases from J, with 14 bases between. This CDR3 contains 16 residues. In DNA, the CDR3 is TGCGCCAGCAGCCAATTCCTAGCGATAAGCTCCTACGAGCAGTACTTC. Amino acids: CASSQFLAISSYEQYF.

This clone has just a few counts. The CDR3, as DNA: TGTGCCTGGAGTCCCGGGACTACCAACTCCTACGAGCAGTACTTC. It yields the protein CAWSPGTTNSYEQYF. The chain carries TRBV30 and TRBJ2-7, with 7 bases that match TRBD2. CDR1 and CDR2 from the germline V gene are GTSNPN and SVGIG (reference sequence). The CDR3 has 15 residues. J lost 0 bases, V lost 2 bases, and 7 bases had no gene match.

This clone was observed once. Distinct nucleotide sequences in the sample also encode this CDR3. This chain joins TRBV4-1 and TRBJ1-4; TRBD1 matches at 7 bases. Germline V lookup: CDR1 MGHRA, CDR2 YSYEKL. This CDR3 is built from 18 residues. Unmatched junction bases numbered 16, after V lost 5 bases and J lost 4 bases. CDR3 in DNA: TGCGCCAGCAGCTCCTCAAGAAGAGGGACAGAGTATAATGAAAAACTGTTTTTT. This gives the protein CASSSSRRGTEYNEKLFF.